The 26 T cell receptor beta chains listed next were all sequenced from one sample in a study of T cells in Graves' hyperthyroidism and ophthalmopathy. Authors of the study amplified TCR beta CDR3 regions from RNA transcripts. HTBI primers drove first-round RT-PCR of the TCR CDR3. TCRdb re-called the multiplex PCR reads through MiXCR, storing one row per CDR3 protein. The table lists approximately 400,000 distinct CDR3 sequences, around 14% of them singletons. Material for sequencing was blood. The receptors stem from a woman aged 18-29 years with Graves' hyperthyroidism that later progressed to Graves' ophthalmopathy.

This clonotype was detected ten times or more. V gene TRBV6-5 combines with J gene TRBJ1-2; D might be TRBD1 (5 bases). Germline CDR1 reads MNHEY; CDR2 reads SVGAGI. The V gene lost 2 bases and the J gene lost 4 bases, with 17 bases spanning the gap. The CDR3 is 16 amino acids. The CDR3 region has the DNA TGTGCCAGCAGTTACACGAAAGCGGGGGATCTCTATGGCTACACCTTC. Protein product: CASSYTKAGDLYGYTF.

A few counts support this clonotype. The gene calls are TRBV19 and TRBJ2-7; D is uncertain. Trimming removed 5 bases at V and 1 base at J, with 9 bases between. This CDR3 has 13 residues. Per germline, CDR1 LNHDA and CDR2 SQIVND (reference sequence). The CDR3 DNA reads TGTGCCAGTAGTGAAGGACCGTCCTACGAGCAGTACTTC. Protein sequence: CASSEGPSYEQYF.

This clonotype was detected ten times or more. The V and J genes are TRBV7-8 and TRBJ2-3, with D uncertain. Trimming shortened V by 1 base and J by 6 bases, and 11 bases separated the two germline ends. This CDR3 is 14 amino acids long. Germline values: CDR1 SGHVS, CDR2 FQNEAQ. The CDR3 region is CASSLGGFSDTQYF. In DNA form, the CDR3 reads TGTGCCAGCAGCTTAGGGGGTTTTAGCGATACGCAGTATTTT.

Many counts were recorded for this clonotype. The V and J genes are TRBV6-1 and TRBJ2-1, with 9 bases identical to TRBD1. V shed 5 bases, J shed 8 bases, and the junction held 16 bases outside the gene matches. Germline loops: CDR1 MNHNS, CDR2 SASEGT. The CDR3 totals 17 residues. CDR3 nucleotide sequence: TGTGCCAGCAGTTACTTTTGGGGGGGACAGGGTACGGATGAGCAGTTCTTC. This gives the protein CASSYFWGGQGTDEQFF.

On this clonotype itself: This may stem from a read error, because a much larger clone lies one nucleotide away. The conserved phenylalanine or tryptophan is not found at the CDR3 terminus, so this likely reflects a read error. The chain has TRBV4-1 and TRBJ1-5, with D unclear. The V and J ends lost 1 base and 3 bases respectively, with 7 bases between them. The CDR3 length is 14 residues. CDR1 MGHRA and CDR2 YSYEKL come from the germline V gene. CDR3 protein: CASSQGPVNQPQHL. CDR3 DNA: TGCGCCAGCAGCCAAGGACCGGTCAATCAGCCCCAGCATCTT.

This clonotype was detected ten times or more. The V and J genes are TRBV15 and TRBJ2-7; D might be TRBD1 (6 bases). Germline V gene lookup returns CDR1 LNHNV and CDR2 YYDKDF (reference sequence). V was clipped by 1 base and J by 5 bases, with 12 bases between them. The CDR3 runs 14 residues. CDR3 protein: CATSRGQGINEQYF. In DNA, the CDR3 is TGTGCCACCAGCAGAGGGCAGGGGATCAACGAGCAGTACTTC.

This clonotype has a count of ten or more. The V gene is TRBV20-1, the J gene TRBJ1-5; a possible D gene is TRBD1 (5 bases). V shed 4 bases and J shed 2 bases, with 9 bases lying between them. The CDR3 is 13 amino acids. Looked up from germline, CDR1 is DFQATT and CDR2 is SNEGSKA (reference sequence). The CDR3 spells CSATGGGNQPQHF. DNA for the CDR3: TGCAGTGCTACGGGGGGGGGCAATCAGCCCCAGCATTTT.

Remarks on this clonotype: The junction and the germline gene differ at one end; a read error may be behind it. The genes are TRBV30 and TRBJ1-2, with 7 bases that match TRBD1. CDR3 length: 12 amino acids. Germline V gene data show CDR1 as GTSNPN and CDR2 as SVGIG (reference sequence). CDR3 amino acids: CAWTGANYGYTF. For the CDR3, the DNA is TGTGCTTGGACAGGAGCTAACTATGGCTACACCTTC.

This clonotype was seen ten or more times. V gene TRBV18 combines with J gene TRBJ2-7; tentative D call: TRBD1 (5 bases). CDR1 is KGHSH, CDR2 LQKENI, per germline. This CDR3 region has 16 residues. The V and J ends lost 0 bases and 6 bases respectively, with 18 bases between them. The CDR3 spells CASSPPIRAALGEQYF. The CDR3 DNA reads TGTGCCAGCTCACCACCGATCAGGGCCGCACTGGGCGAGCAGTACTTC.

This clonotype was detected a few times. This rearrangement joins TRBV19 to TRBJ2-5; 11 positions agree with TRBD2. The CDR3 totals 13 residues. Per the germline V gene, CDR1 is LNHDA and CDR2 is SQIVND (reference sequence). With V trimmed by 9 bases and J by 5 bases, 5 bases remained unmatched. The CDR3 reads CASTIAGGETQYF. As DNA, the CDR3 is TGTGCCAGCACCATAGCGGGAGGGGAGACCCAGTACTTC.

This clonotype was detected a few times. The chain recombines TRBV5-1 with TRBJ2-5; 7 positions match TRBD1. CDR1 is SGHRS and CDR2 is YFSETQ in the germline V gene. The CDR3 sequence is 16 residues long. V lost 2 bases, J lost 5 bases, and 12 bases stayed unmatched. In DNA form, the CDR3 reads TGCGCCAGCAGCTTAACAGGGGCGCCCCCGGGGGAGACCCAGTACTTC. Protein product: CASSLTGAPPGETQYF.

The CDR3 is CASSFGSHTLADSSYEQYF. The DNA for the CDR3 is TGTGCCAGCAGCTTTGGCTCTCATACTCTAGCGGATAGCTCCTACGAGCAGTACTTC. The V and J genes are TRBV5-4 and TRBJ2-7, with TRBD2 identical over 7 bases. CDR3 size: 19 residues. The germline gives CDR1 SGHNT, CDR2 YYREEE (reference sequence). Trimming took 2 bases from V and 0 from J; bases not matched to a gene: 17.

This chain uses TRBV9 with TRBJ2-3; 10 bases are shared with TRBD2. With 3 bases clipped from V and 7 bases from J, the junction kept 11 bases outside the gene matches. In germline, CDR1 is SGDLS, CDR2 YYNGEE. CDR3 length: 16 residues. The DNA for the CDR3 is TGTGCCAGCAGCGCCACTAGCGGGGCGGGGAGAAATACGCAGTATTTT. It is translated as CASSATSGAGRNTQYF.

This clonotype was recorded a few times. The J gene is TRBJ2-2, the V gene TRBV7-2; D possibly corresponds to TRBD2 (5 bases). Germline V gene data show CDR1 as SGHTA and CDR2 as FQGNSA. V gave up 6 bases and J gave up 0 bases, with 8 bases separating them. This CDR3 has 14 amino acids. The CDR3 loop is CASRISANTGELFF. The CDR3 nucleotides are TGTGCCAGCAGAATTAGCGCGAACACCGGGGAGCTGTTTTTT.

Many counts were recorded for this clonotype. The chain recombines TRBV10-3 with TRBJ2-1; a weak D match, TRBD2 (5 bases). Per germline, CDR1 ENHRY and CDR2 SYGVKD. The CDR3 is 14 amino acids. Deletions cut 0 bases from V and 12 bases from J, with 15 bases between. CDR3 sequence (DNA): TGTGCCATCAGTGAGTCGAATCGGAATGGAGGGCAGTTCTTC. This codes for CAISESNRNGGQFF.

This clonotype was detected ten times or more. The chain uses TRBV18 and TRBJ2-3; 8 bases are a match to TRBD2. The CDR3 contains 15 residues. V gave up 7 bases and J gave up 1 base; unmatched junction bases: 7. CDR1 and CDR2 from the germline V gene are KGHSH and LQKENI. In DNA, the CDR3 is TGTGCCAGCTTCGGGAGGGGCGGCGGCACAGATACGCAGTATTTT. This gives the protein CASFGRGGGTDTQYF.

CDR3 region: CASSKAEQPLNEQFF. The CDR3 nucleotides read TGTGCCAGCAGTAAAGCTGAACAACCCCTCAATGAGCAGTTCTTC. V gene TRBV28 combines with J gene TRBJ2-1; D call uncertain. V lost 5 bases, J lost 6 bases, and 17 bases lay in between. The CDR3 consists of 15 residues. Germline V gene sequence: CDR1 MDHEN, CDR2 SYDVKM.

This clonotype was seen ten or more times. This chain joins TRBV12-3 or TRBV12-4 and TRBJ2-7; TRBD2 is a possible D gene (5 bases). The CDR3 runs 12 residues. V lost 2 bases, J lost 5 bases, and 7 bases lay in between. The CDR3 region has the DNA TGTGCCAGCAGTTTAAAGACTAACGAGCAGTACTTC. Its translation: CASSLKTNEQYF.

This clonotype was picked up many times. The V call is TRBV6-1, the J call TRBJ2-2, with 9 bases identical to TRBD1. CDR1 and CDR2 (germline): MNHNS, SASEGT. Germline trimming cut 3 bases from V and 4 bases from J; bases unmatched to any gene: 6. This CDR3 is built from 16 residues. The CDR3 nucleotides read TGTGCCAGCAGTGACCCCAAGGGACAGGGCACCGGGGAGCTGTTTTTT. This encodes CASSDPKGQGTGELFF.

The sample holds many counts of this clonotype. The CDR3 sequence is CASSFLTGRNTEAFF. The CDR3, as DNA: TGTGCCAGCAGTTTCCTGACAGGGCGGAACACTGAAGCTTTCTTT. This chain joins TRBV27 and TRBJ1-1; TRBD1 matches 7 bases. The CDR3 is 15 amino acids. The germline gives CDR1 MNHEY, CDR2 SMNVEV (reference sequence). Losses at the gene ends were 3 bases for V and 1 base for J; bases not matched to a gene: 5.

In its sample, this clonotype was seen many times. CDR3 nucleotides: TGTGCCAGCAGGGGGTCGCGGAGCACTGAAGCTTTCTTT. Amino acids: CASRGSRSTEAFF. The chain joins TRBV27 to TRBJ1-1; D call uncertain. The CDR3 length is 13 residues. CDR1 MNHEY and CDR2 SMNVEV come from the germline V gene (reference sequence). V was pared by 6 bases and J by 4 bases, with 12 bases between.

Only a few counts were recorded for this clonotype. The chain combines TRBV10-3 with TRBJ2-7; a weak D match, TRBD1 (6 bases). The V end lost 6 bases, the J end lost 7 bases, and 16 bases lay between the germline ends. CDR1 is ENHRY and CDR2 is SYGVKD in the germline V gene. The CDR3 is 13 residues long. CDR3 bases: TGTGCCATCAGCTACAGGGTTGGGCAGGAGCAGTACTTC. As protein: CAISYRVGQEQYF.

A few counts support this clonotype. The chain joins TRBV5-1 to TRBJ2-1; 11 bases line up with TRBD2. The CDR3 is 14 amino acids. Per germline, CDR1 SGHRS and CDR2 YFSETQ. Unmatched junction bases numbered 2, after V lost 4 bases and J lost 5 bases. CDR3 protein: CASSMTSGDNEQFF. CDR3 DNA sequence: TGCGCCAGCAGCATGACTAGCGGGGACAATGAGCAGTTCTTC.

This clonotype was counted at least ten times. J is TRBJ2-1 and V is TRBV5-1, with a possible D match to TRBD2 (7 bases). The CDR3 loop spans 19 amino acids. Trimming took 0 bases from V and 1 from J, leaving 20 bases between them. Germline V gene sequence: CDR1 SGHRS, CDR2 YFSETQ. The CDR3 reads CASSLEGVGAGPSYNEQFF. The CDR3 nucleotides read TGCGCCAGCAGCTTGGAGGGGGTGGGAGCGGGACCATCCTACAATGAGCAGTTCTTC.

The chain links TRBV5-4 to TRBJ1-2; D possibly corresponds to TRBD1 (5 bases). This CDR3 has 15 amino acids. V shed 4 bases and J shed 0 bases, with 13 bases lying between them. CDR1 is SGHNT, CDR2 YYREEE, per germline (reference sequence). CDR3 nucleotide sequence: TGTGCCAGCAGCCACAGGCCCCTCGCTAACTATGGCTACACCTTC. It codes for CASSHRPLANYGYTF. Combining the CDR3 with reference TRBV5-4 and TRBJ1-2 gives the whole variable domain ETGVTQSPTHLIKTRGQQVTLRCSSQSGHNTVSWYQQALGQGPQFIFQYYREEENGRGNFPPRFSGLQFPNYSSELNVNALELDDSALYLCASSHRPLANYGYTFGSGTRLTVV.

This clonotype has a count of ten or more. This sequence joins TRBV2 and TRBJ1-6, with a tentative D call TRBD1 (5 bases). The CDR3 sequence is 16 residues long. Trimming left V 7 bases short and J 7 bases short, with 20 bases between. Germline CDR1 reads SNHLY; CDR2 reads FYNNEI. The CDR3 spells CASTLEGTRFNSPLHF. The CDR3, as DNA: TGTGCCAGCACTTTGGAGGGGACGCGATTCAATTCACCCCTCCACTTT.